The present TCR beta chain was sequenced within a study of T cell responses to AZD1222 COVID-19 vaccine. Findings and caveats of the study: Just 5 or 6 AZD1222 recipients tested seropositive at baseline.

CDR1 MGHRA and CDR2 YSYEKL come from the germline V gene. V lost 0 bases and J lost 2, with 16 bases in between. This CDR3 contains 17 residues. A single count supports this clone. Antigen unknown. TCRdb keeps only in-frame clones here, not all; method: immunoSEQ multiplex PCR. The data show about 130,000 clones, with around 90% seen just once and 4.5% to 7% held by the top ten. The sequencing here drew on peripheral blood, taken 28 days after the second AZD1222 dose. The sequence derives from an adult who received the AZD1222 COVID-19 vaccine. The gene calls are TRBV4-1 and TRBJ1-2; no definite D call. The CDR3 region is CASSQELSLRRNYGYTF. DNA for the CDR3: TGCGCCAGCAGCCAAGAACTTAGCCTCCGTAGAAACTATGGCTACACCTTC.